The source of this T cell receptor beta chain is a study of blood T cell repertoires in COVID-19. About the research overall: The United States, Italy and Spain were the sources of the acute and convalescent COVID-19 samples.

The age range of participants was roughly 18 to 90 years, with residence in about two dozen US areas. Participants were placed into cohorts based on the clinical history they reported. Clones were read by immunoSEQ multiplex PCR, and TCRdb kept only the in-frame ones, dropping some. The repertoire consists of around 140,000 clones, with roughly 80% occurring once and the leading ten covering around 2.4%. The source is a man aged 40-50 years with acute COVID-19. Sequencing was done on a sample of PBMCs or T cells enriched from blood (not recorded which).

The CDR3 DNA sequence: TGTGCCAGCAGCCTCGGACAGGGGGTCTACGAGCAGTACTTC. Protein sequence: CASSLGQGVYEQYF. The V gene is TRBV6-5, the J gene TRBJ2-7; TRBD1 matches 10 bases. Looked up from germline, CDR1 is MNHEY and CDR2 is SVGAGI. Trimming at V came to 6 bases and at J to 3 bases, leaving 5 bases not matched to a gene. This CDR3 comprises 14 residues.